The 2 T cell receptor beta chains given below trace back to one sample, sequenced in a study of T cell repertoires in cytomegalovirus infection. Using its own MiXCR run on the reads, TCRdb lists one record per CDR3 protein. The sample holds 70,000 to 95,000 distinct CDR3 sequences, approximately 30% seen once. Their antigens are not known. The sample consisted of CD8+ T cells from cultured PBMCs, taken from culture after CMV antigen stimulation. All receptors derive from a human donor in good health (CMV status not recorded). Some clones in this sample may be carry-over from other donors' samples.

Many counts were recorded for this clonotype. This rearrangement joins TRBV7-2 to TRBJ2-5; TRBD1 aligns across 10 bases. Germline lookup yields CDR1 SGHTA and CDR2 FQGNSA. The CDR3 runs to 15 residues. V was clipped by 4 bases and J by 5 bases; unmatched bases: 7. The CDR3 bases are TGTGCCAGCAGCTCTTCCGGGACAGGGGCTGAGACCCAGTACTTC. It translates to CASSSSGTGAETQYF. Full variable domain (missing parts from reference TRBV7-2 and TRBJ2-5): GAGVSQSPSNKVTEKGKDVELRCDPISGHTALYWYRQSLGQGLEFLIYFQGNSAPDKSGLPSDRFSAERTGGSVSTLTIQRTQQEDSAVYLCASSSSGTGAETQYFGPGTRLLVL.

The chain is built from TRBV6-5 and TRBJ2-7, with 10 bases matching TRBD1. There are 15 residues in the CDR3. The V segment lost 5 bases and the J segment 0 bases; nucleotides outside the gene matches: 4. Germline CDR1 and CDR2: MNHEY and SVGAGI. CDR3 amino acids: CASSTGTGASYEQYF. The CDR3 coding sequence is TGTGCCAGCAGTACCGGGACAGGGGCCTCCTACGAGCAGTACTTC.